This T cell receptor (beta chain) appears in the sequencing data of a study of shared clonotypes between healthy human individuals. Study-level results: Measured sharing among donors was expected to vary with sequencing depth. Researchers found naive subsets generally carried larger estimated richness than memory subsets.

This CDR3 comprises 13 residues. With 0 bases clipped from V and 10 bases from J, the junction kept 6 bases outside the gene matches. Per the germline V gene, CDR1 is GTSNPN and CDR2 is SVGIG (reference sequence). Sequencing used immunoSEQ multiplex PCR; TCRdb keeps in-frame clones, though not all of them. Of fewer than 1.4 million clones in the sample, roughly 74% were seen once. To note about this clone: The antigen is unknown.

Every contributor of samples was a Caucasian grown-up residing in Nashville, Tennessee. Material: memory CD4+ T cells from PBMCs. The subset here: CD45RA-negative fraction. This TCR came from a man between 18 and 29 years old in good health. Some clones in this sample may be carry-over from other donors' samples. The chain combines TRBV30 with TRBJ1-1; 9 bases are shared with TRBD1. CDR3 coding DNA: TGTGCCTGGAGTGTCGGACAGGGGAGGAGAGCTTTCTTT. It specifies CAWSVGQGRRAFF.